The 21 T cell receptor beta chains presented below share a single source sample, sequenced in a study of blood T cell repertoires in COVID-19. Produced via immunoSEQ multiplex PCR; TCRdb's table is partial and in-frame only. This repertoire shows nearly 400,000 clones, roughly 90% found once; its top ten account for less than 2%. Sequencing was carried out using PBMCs or T cells enriched from blood (not recorded which). These receptors were collected from a woman aged 25 to 39 who had recovered from COVID-19.

The chain has TRBV10-3 and TRBJ1-6, with D perhaps TRBD1 (6 bases). The V and J ends lost 3 bases and 7 bases respectively, with 16 bases between them. Germline CDR1 reads ENHRY; CDR2 reads SYGVKD. The CDR3 sequence is 16 residues long. This CDR3 reads CAISEEGDGINSPLHF. CDR3 bases: TGTGCCATCAGTGAAGAGGGGGACGGGATAAATTCACCCCTCCACTTT.

The rearrangement links TRBV5-6 to TRBJ1-3, with 8 bases identical to TRBD1. The germline CDR1 and CDR2 sequences are SGHDT and YYEEEE. The CDR3 contains 16 residues. The junction had 11 bases not matched to a gene; V was cut back by 6 bases and J by 3 bases. This chain's CDR3 is CASTKGQGARGNTIYF. The DNA of the CDR3 is TGTGCCAGCACCAAAGGACAGGGCGCTCGTGGAAACACCATATATTTT.

The chain is built from TRBV11-2 and TRBJ1-3; D perhaps matches TRBD1 (5 bases). Looked up from germline, CDR1 is SGHAT and CDR2 is FQNNGV. Trimming pared 4 bases from V and 4 bases from J, leaving 14 bases between. The CDR3 covers 15 residues. The CDR3, as DNA: TGTGCCAGCAGCTCCAGGGCCTCGGCGGGAAACACCATATATTTT. It specifies CASSSRASAGNTIYF.

The chain has TRBV30 and TRBJ1-3; D remains unclear. The CDR3 has 13 residues. V lost 1 base and J 3 bases, leaving 7 bases between the germline ends. Looked up from germline, CDR1 is GTSNPN and CDR2 is SVGIG (reference sequence). CDR3 protein: CAWSDGVGNTIYF. CDR3 DNA: TGTGCCTGGAGTGACGGTGTTGGAAACACCATATATTTT.

This clone was recorded a few times. V and J are TRBV11-2 and TRBJ1-2; D is unresolved. V lost 0 bases to trimming and J lost 8 bases, with 13 bases between them. The length of the CDR3 is 14 residues. Germline lookup yields CDR1 SGHAT and CDR2 FQNNGV. CDR3 DNA: TGTGCCAGCAGCTTAGATCCGAGGGCCCTAGGCTACACCTTC. Translated, it gives CASSLDPRALGYTF.

The V call is TRBV7-9, the J call TRBJ2-7; D gene unclear. From germline, CDR1 is SEHNR and CDR2 FQNEAQ (reference sequence). Trimming pared 1 base from V and 6 bases from J, leaving 10 bases between. The CDR3 contains 13 residues. The CDR3 spells CASSLGLVGEQYF. In nucleotides, the CDR3 is TGTGCCAGCAGCTTAGGGCTAGTTGGCGAGCAGTACTTC.

The chain couples TRBV10-3 to TRBJ1-2; D is perhaps TRBD1 (5 bases). The ends were cut back, 6 bases at V and 6 bases at J, with 14 bases in the middle. This CDR3 is built from 13 residues. CDR1 and CDR2 from the germline V gene are ENHRY and SYGVKD. The CDR3 is CAISRDFSDGYTF. CDR3 DNA: TGTGCCATCAGCCGGGACTTCAGCGATGGCTACACCTTC.

The J gene is TRBJ1-6, the V gene TRBV9; 10 bases line up with TRBD1. The germline V gene has CDR1 SGDLS and CDR2 YYNGEE. The V segment lost 0 bases and the J segment 6 bases; nucleotides outside the gene matches: 3. The CDR3 has 16 residues. The CDR3 here is CASSVAWDRGNSPLHF. The CDR3 bases are TGTGCCAGCAGCGTAGCATGGGACAGGGGTAATTCACCCCTCCACTTT.

This chain connects TRBV7-3 to TRBJ1-1; TRBD1 matches at 8 bases. J gave up 5 bases and V 5 bases, and 7 bases lay outside the gene matches. This CDR3 has 14 amino acids. Germline V gene data show CDR1 as SGHTA and CDR2 as FQGTGA. The CDR3 spells CASSRQGAGTEAFF. DNA for the CDR3: TGTGCCAGCAGCCGTCAGGGGGCTGGGACTGAAGCTTTCTTT.

This clone is a singleton in its sample. The DNA for the CDR3 is TGCAGTGCTAGTGGGGGACACATTAATCAGCCCCAGCATTTT. Protein sequence: CSASGGHINQPQHF. V and J are TRBV20-1 and TRBJ1-5; perhaps TRBD1 as D (6 bases). CDR3 length equals 14 residues. Trimming cost V 3 bases and J 4 bases, with 13 bases left between them. Per germline, CDR1 DFQATT and CDR2 SNEGSKA (reference sequence).

The chain couples TRBV20-1 to TRBJ2-3; D perhaps matches TRBD1 (6 bases). Trimming took off 3 bases at V and 0 bases at J, with 13 bases between the two ends. In germline, CDR1 is DFQATT, CDR2 SNEGSKA (reference sequence). CDR3 length: 15 residues. The CDR3 loop reads CSASAGARSTDTQYF. CDR3 nucleotides: TGCAGTGCTAGTGCAGGGGCAAGGAGCACAGATACGCAGTATTTT.

The chain recombines TRBV19 with TRBJ2-2, with D unresolved. Germline loops: CDR1 LNHDA, CDR2 SQIVND (reference sequence). The CDR3 spans 17 residues. Trimming pared 7 bases from V and 1 base from J, leaving 19 bases between. CDR3 DNA: TGTGCCAGTACGCTCTCATCGGAGATCTTGAACACCGGGGAGCTGTTTTTT. It codes for CASTLSSEILNTGELFF.

J is TRBJ1-5 and V is TRBV27; a weak D match, TRBD1 (5 bases). Trimming took 5 bases from V and 0 from J, leaving 11 bases between them. CDR1 is MNHEY and CDR2 is SMNVEV in the germline V gene (reference sequence). The CDR3 is 15 amino acids. CDR3 nucleotides: TGTGCCAGCAGTACTCAGCAGGGTAGCAATCAGCCCCAGCATTTT. Translating it yields CASSTQQGSNQPQHF.

The V gene is TRBV19, the J gene TRBJ1-2; possible D gene TRBD1, 6 bases. Trimming pared 10 bases from V and 2 bases from J, leaving 11 bases between. CDR3 length equals 12 residues. Germline V gives CDR1 LNHDA, CDR2 SQIVND (reference sequence). The CDR3 reads CATGGQNYGYTF. The CDR3 DNA follows: TGTGCCACCGGGGGGCAGAACTATGGCTACACCTTC.

This clone was counted a few times. The rearrangement joins TRBV3-1 (or the pseudogene TRBV3-2) to TRBJ1-1, with D tentatively TRBD1 (5 bases). V lost 4 bases and J lost 1, with 7 bases in between. CDR3 length: 13 amino acids. Germline values: CDR1 LGHDT, CDR2 YNNKEL (reference sequence). DNA of the CDR3: TGTGCCAGCAGCCCCGGGGGGAACACTGAAGCTTTCTTT. Translation gives CASSPGGNTEAFF.

V usage is TRBV7-8 and J usage is TRBJ1-5; TRBD1 aligns across 7 bases. V trimming: 3 bases; J trimming: 7 bases; junction bases outside the gene matches: 9. CDR1 is SGHVS and CDR2 is FQNEAQ in the germline V gene. The CDR3 totals 15 residues. This CDR3 is CASSFARQGRQPQHF. For the CDR3, the DNA is TGTGCCAGCAGCTTTGCGCGACAGGGCAGACAGCCCCAGCATTTT.

This clone was found once. This chain uses TRBV25-1 with TRBJ1-1; TRBD1 agrees at 8 bases. V shed 3 bases, J shed 5 bases, and the junction held 8 bases outside the gene matches. This CDR3 contains 15 residues. The germline V gene encodes CDR1 MGHDK and CDR2 SYGVNS. The chain's CDR3 is CASSEIGQGGTEAFF. The CDR3 DNA reads TGTGCCAGCAGTGAGATTGGACAGGGTGGTACTGAAGCTTTCTTT.

The chain combines TRBV6-2 or TRBV6-3 with TRBJ1-6, with 7 nucleotides matching TRBD1. The CDR3 sequence is 13 residues long. J was trimmed by 7 bases and V by 4 bases; bases with no gene match: 1. CDR1 is MNHEY, CDR2 SVGEGT, per germline. CDR3 in amino acids: CASSSRGNSPLHF. CDR3 DNA sequence: TGTGCCAGCAGTTCCAGGGGGAATTCACCCCTCCACTTT.

This chain connects TRBV6-5 to TRBJ1-2, with 7 bases aligning to TRBD1. The CDR3 is made up of 14 amino acids. Germline CDR1 MNHEY, CDR2 SVGAGI. With 6 bases clipped from V and 0 bases from J, the junction kept 4 bases outside the gene matches. The CDR3: CASRPGQTNYGYTF. As DNA, the CDR3 is TGTGCCAGCAGGCCGGGACAGACTAACTATGGCTACACCTTC.

The gene calls are TRBV1 and TRBJ2-1; the table assigns TRBD2, which was not confirmed against the DNA. TRBV1 is a pseudogene segment. The CDR3 has 15 residues. CDR3 nucleotides: TGCACCAGCAGGCTAGCGGGGGCCGTCTACAATGAGCAGTTCTTC. Residues: CTSRLAGAVYNEQFF.

The V call is TRBV3-1 (or the pseudogene TRBV3-2), the J call TRBJ1-1, with no clear D. The germline V and J ends were trimmed by 0 bases and 1 base, with 6 bases remaining between them. The CDR3 is made up of 14 amino acids. CDR1 is LGHDT, CDR2 YNNKEL, per germline (reference sequence). CDR3 sequence reads: CASSQDRGNTEAFF. DNA of the CDR3: TGTGCCAGCAGCCAAGATCGGGGGAACACTGAAGCTTTCTTT.